This TCR beta chain originates from a study of cytomegalovirus exposure and HLA in healthy donors. Findings and limits, study-wide: It has been reported that TCR beta sequences accurately predicted the HLA-A and HLA-B alleles of most subjects. In a later analysis, HLA-C alleles had the fewest associated TCRs, DRB1 alleles the most. It was assumed in the presence/absence analyses that sequencing depth was roughly uniform across donors.

This CDR3 is built from 13 residues. Trimming took off 4 bases at V and 8 bases at J, with 14 bases between the two ends. The germline V gene has CDR1 SGHTA and CDR2 FQGNSA. This clone has only one observation. Its antigen is still unknown. The PCR contained 60 Vbeta and 13 Jbeta primers. Per the original data handling: There were tens of millions of unique TCR beta chains by a later count, and approximately 10 million of them were shared. Method: immunoSEQ multiplex PCR; TCRdb's copy keeps in-frame clones and lacks some. For V, J and clone size, that table is used; D and trimming come from the DNA. Of 150,000 to 200,000 clones in the sample, about 80% were seen once.

Sequencing was performed on PBMCs. J is TRBJ1-2 and V is TRBV7-2; D is possibly TRBD1 (6 bases). The receptor comes from a woman between 25 and 40 years old in good health and CMV-seronegative. For the CDR3, the DNA is TGTGCCAGCAGCTCAGGACAGAAAGTCGGCTACACCTTC. This codes for CASSSGQKVGYTF.